One and the same sample provided the 2 T cell receptor beta chains below, sequenced in a study of blood T cell repertoires in COVID-19. The assay was immunoSEQ multiplex PCR, and TCRdb's table has in-frame clones only and misses some. This repertoire shows some 250,000 clones, roughly 85% found once; its top ten account for about 3.4%. Specimen: peripheral blood. These receptors were taken from a woman aged 18-30 years with acute or convalescent COVID-19.

The V gene is TRBV27, the J gene TRBJ1-5, with no clear D. V was trimmed by 5 bases and J by 1 base, leaving 15 bases between them. The CDR3 length is 16 residues. Germline V CDR1 and CDR2: MNHEY, SMNVEV (reference sequence). CDR3 residues: CASSPRGGQSNQPQHF. CDR3 bases: TGTGCCAGCAGTCCCCGGGGAGGTCAGAGCAATCAGCCCCAGCATTTT.

The chain recombines TRBV20-1 with TRBJ1-5; weak D call: TRBD1 (5 bases). The CDR3 is 12 amino acids. Per the germline V gene, CDR1 is DFQATT and CDR2 is SNEGSKA (reference sequence). Trimming stripped 3 bases from V and 4 bases from J, with 7 bases between. The CDR3 nucleotides read TGCAGTGCTAGTTCAGGGAATCAGCCCCAGCATTTT. Residues: CSASSGNQPQHF.